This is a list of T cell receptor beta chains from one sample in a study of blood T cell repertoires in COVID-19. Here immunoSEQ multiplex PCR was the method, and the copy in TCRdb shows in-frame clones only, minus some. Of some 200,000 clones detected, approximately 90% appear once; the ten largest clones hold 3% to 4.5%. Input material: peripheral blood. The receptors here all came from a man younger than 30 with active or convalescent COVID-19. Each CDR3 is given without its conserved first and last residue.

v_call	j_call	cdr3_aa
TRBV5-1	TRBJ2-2	ASSLGGKAGELF
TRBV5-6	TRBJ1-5	ASSLDPDQPQH
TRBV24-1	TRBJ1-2	ATSDLPGDGYT
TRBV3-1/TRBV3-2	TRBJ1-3	ASSRSRGSGGNTIY
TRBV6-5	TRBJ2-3	ASNFLAGGRDTQY
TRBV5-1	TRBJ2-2	ASSLDVAGGTGELF
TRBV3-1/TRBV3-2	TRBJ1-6	ASSQTAADSPLH
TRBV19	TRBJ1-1	ASSKTGRTEAF
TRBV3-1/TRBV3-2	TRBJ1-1	ASSQVQGTKTEAF
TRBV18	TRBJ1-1	ASSPTGKGDTEAF
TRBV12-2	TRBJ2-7	ASRFFFGFYFCEQY
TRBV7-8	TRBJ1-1	ASSPARDTEAF
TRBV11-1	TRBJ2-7	ASSQWVGQISYEQY
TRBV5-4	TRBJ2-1	ASSLPRQGASEQF
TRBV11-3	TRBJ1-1	ASSHRRQAAEAF
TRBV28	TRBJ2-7	ASRDNRESYEQY
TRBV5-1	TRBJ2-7	ASSFGLGYEQY
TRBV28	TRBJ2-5	ASRSLQGSGGETQY
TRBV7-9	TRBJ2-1	ASSHWTGFNEQF
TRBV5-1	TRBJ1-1	ASSLSGDGTEAF
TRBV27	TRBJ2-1	ASSLAGDEQF
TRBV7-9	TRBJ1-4	ASSAWDSGKLF
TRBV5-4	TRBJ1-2	ASSLGGGAVYGYT
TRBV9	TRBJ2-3	ASSVFSQSRTDTQY
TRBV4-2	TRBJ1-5	ASSQPGNQPQH
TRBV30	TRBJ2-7	AWSVQGAHEQY
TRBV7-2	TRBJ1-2	ASTGQGAEGYT
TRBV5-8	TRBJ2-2	ASSLRDRVPTGELF
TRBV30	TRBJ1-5	AWSVGGSGQPQH
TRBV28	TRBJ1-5	ASSPLIIRQDNQPQH
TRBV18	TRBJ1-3	ASSPNPPGGSGNTIY
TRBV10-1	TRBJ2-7	ASSSGGTGTGEQY
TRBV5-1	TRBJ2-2	ASSLWGDTGELF
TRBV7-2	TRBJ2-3	ASSLALAIDTQY
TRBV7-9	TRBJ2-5	ASSLAFGGETQY
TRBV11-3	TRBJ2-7	ASSSLTDPGLYEQY
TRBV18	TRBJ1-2	ASSPAQGGYT
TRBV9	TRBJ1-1	ASSVDRGTEAF
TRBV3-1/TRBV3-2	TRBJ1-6	ASSQDGLASPLH
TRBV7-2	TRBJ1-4	ASSRGTTNEKLF
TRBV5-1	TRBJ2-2	ASSLTANTGELF
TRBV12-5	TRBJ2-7	ASGSGLAYEQY